This TCR beta chain was found in a study of blood T cells in healthy people across ages. Study-wide findings and caveats: Greater diversity and more naive CD4+ cells were seen in long-lived donors than in aged donors. Conclusively comparing naive with antigen-experienced cells was impossible with unsorted PBMCs.

This clonotype showed up just a few times. Its matching antigen is unknown. A minimum of 6 micrograms of total RNA was extracted per sample. V was shortened by 6 bases and J by 6 bases, with 6 bases between the two germline ends. The length of the CDR3 is 12 residues. CDR1 and CDR2 from the germline V gene are MDHEN and SYDVKM. Together with a sample-barcoded 5' primer, a J-beta primer mix was included in a second PCR lasting roughly 6 to 12 cycles. The authors tagged each cDNA molecule using a template-switch adaptor with 12 random nucleotides. One entry per CDR3 protein results from TCRdb running MiXCR on the 5' RACE reads. The data show more than 550,000 distinct CDR3 sequences, roughly 20% seen once.

The sequencing input was blood. This TCR was recovered from a man in his 70s in good health. The rearrangement links TRBV28 to TRBJ1-6; the D is unclear. The CDR3 DNA is TGTGCCAGCAGCGTGGGTAATTCACCCCTCCACTTT. Encoded protein: CASSVGNSPLHF.